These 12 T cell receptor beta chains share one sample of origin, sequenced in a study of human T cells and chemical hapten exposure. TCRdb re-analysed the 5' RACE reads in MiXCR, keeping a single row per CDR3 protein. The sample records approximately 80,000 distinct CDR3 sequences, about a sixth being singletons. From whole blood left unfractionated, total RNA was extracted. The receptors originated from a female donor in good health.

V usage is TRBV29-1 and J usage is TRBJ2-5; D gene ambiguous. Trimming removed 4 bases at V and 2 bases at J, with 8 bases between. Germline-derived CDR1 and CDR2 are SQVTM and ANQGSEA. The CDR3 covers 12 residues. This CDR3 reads CSVGRHQETQYF. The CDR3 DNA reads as TGCAGCGTTGGACGCCATCAAGAGACCCAGTACTTC.

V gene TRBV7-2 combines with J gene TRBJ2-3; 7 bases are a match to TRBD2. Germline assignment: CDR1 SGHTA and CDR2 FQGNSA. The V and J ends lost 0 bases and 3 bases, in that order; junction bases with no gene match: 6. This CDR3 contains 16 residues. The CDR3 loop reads CASSLALAEPTDTQYF. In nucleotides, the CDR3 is TGTGCCAGCAGCTTAGCCCTAGCGGAGCCTACAGATACGCAGTATTTT.

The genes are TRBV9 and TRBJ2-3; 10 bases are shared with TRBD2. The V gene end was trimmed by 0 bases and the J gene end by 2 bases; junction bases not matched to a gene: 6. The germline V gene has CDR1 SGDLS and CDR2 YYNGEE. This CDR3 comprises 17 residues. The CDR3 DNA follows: TGTGCCAGCAGCGTAGAACTCCTAGCGGGAGCCACAGATACGCAGTATTTT. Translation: CASSVELLAGATDTQYF.

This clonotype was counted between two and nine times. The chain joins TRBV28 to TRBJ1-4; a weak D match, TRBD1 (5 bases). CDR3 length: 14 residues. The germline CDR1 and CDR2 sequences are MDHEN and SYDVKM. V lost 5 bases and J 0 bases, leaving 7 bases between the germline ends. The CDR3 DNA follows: TGTGCCAGCAGTCCGGGGCCAACTAATGAAAAACTGTTTTTT. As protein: CASSPGPTNEKLFF.

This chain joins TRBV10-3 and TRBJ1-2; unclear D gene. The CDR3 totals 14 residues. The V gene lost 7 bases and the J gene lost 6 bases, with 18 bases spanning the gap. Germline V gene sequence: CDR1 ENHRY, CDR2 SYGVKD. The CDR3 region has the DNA TGTGCCATCACCCCCGGTGGAGGGAAGGATGGCTACACCTTC. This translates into CAITPGGGKDGYTF.

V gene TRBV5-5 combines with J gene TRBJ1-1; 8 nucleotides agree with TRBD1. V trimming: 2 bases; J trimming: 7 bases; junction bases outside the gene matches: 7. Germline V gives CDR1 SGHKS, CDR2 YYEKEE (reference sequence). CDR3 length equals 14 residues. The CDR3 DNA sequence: TGTGCCAGCAGCTTTTCGGACAGGGTGGATGAAGCTTTCTTT. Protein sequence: CASSFSDRVDEAFF.

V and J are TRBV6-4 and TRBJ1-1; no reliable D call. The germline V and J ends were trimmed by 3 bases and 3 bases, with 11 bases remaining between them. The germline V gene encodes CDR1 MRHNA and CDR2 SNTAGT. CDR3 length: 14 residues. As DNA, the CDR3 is TGTGCCAGCAGTGAGAAGGGAAGGGACACTGAAGCTTTCTTT. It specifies CASSEKGRDTEAFF.

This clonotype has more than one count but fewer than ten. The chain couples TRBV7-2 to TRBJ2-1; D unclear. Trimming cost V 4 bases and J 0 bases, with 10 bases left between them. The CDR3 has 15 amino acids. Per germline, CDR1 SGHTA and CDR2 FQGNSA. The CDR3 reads CASSSFHTSYNEQFF. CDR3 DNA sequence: TGTGCCAGCAGCTCCTTCCACACCTCCTACAATGAGCAGTTCTTC.

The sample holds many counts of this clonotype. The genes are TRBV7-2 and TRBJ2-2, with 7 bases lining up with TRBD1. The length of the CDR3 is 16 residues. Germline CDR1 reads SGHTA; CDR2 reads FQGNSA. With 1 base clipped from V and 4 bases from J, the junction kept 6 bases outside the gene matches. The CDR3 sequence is CASSLGTTGVTGELFF. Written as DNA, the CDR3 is TGTGCCAGCAGCTTAGGGACCACAGGGGTCACCGGGGAGCTGTTTTTT.

The CDR3 reads CSVVRARALLGASYEQYF. The DNA for the CDR3 is TGCAGCGTTGTCAGGGCCCGGGCCCTCCTAGGGGCGTCCTACGAGCAGTACTTC. The rearrangement links TRBV29-1 to TRBJ2-7, with D possibly TRBD1 on 5 matching bases. Germline V CDR1 and CDR2: SQVTM, ANQGSEA. V was shortened by 4 bases and J by 1 base, with 26 bases between the two germline ends. The CDR3 loop spans 18 amino acids.

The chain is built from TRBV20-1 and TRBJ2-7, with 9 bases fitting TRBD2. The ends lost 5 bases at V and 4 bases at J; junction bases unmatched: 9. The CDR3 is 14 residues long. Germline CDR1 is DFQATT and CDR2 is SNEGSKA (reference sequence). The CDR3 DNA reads TGCAGTGCTCCCTCGGCGGGAGGGACTTACGAGCAGTACTTC. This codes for CSAPSAGGTYEQYF.

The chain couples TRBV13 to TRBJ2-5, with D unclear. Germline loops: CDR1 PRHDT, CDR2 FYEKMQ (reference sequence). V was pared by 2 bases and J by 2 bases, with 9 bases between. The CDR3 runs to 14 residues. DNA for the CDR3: TGTGCCAGCAGCTTATCAAGCGCTCAAGAGACCCAGTACTTC. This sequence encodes CASSLSSAQETQYF. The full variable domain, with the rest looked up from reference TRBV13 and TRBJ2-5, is AAGVIQSPRHLIKEKRETATLKCYPIPRHDTVYWYQQGPGQDPQFLISFYEKMQSDKGSIPDRFSAQQFSDYHSELNMSSLELGDSALYFCASSLSSAQETQYFGPGTRLLVL.